These T cell receptor beta chains were read from a single sample in a study of CD8 T cells in Susac syndrome. TCRdb reprocessed the immunoSEQ multiplex PCR reads with MiXCR, giving one entry per CDR3 protein. The sample includes around 100,000 distinct CDR3 sequences, around 96% of them seen just once. What was sequenced was CD8+ T cells from PBMCs. Receptors originate from a human donor with Susac syndrome. CDR3s include the opening cysteine and the closing phenylalanine or tryptophan. The order of the fields is D gene, V gene, clone size, J gene, CDR3 DNA, CDR3 protein. The D gene is left open where the match is weak. Some rows mark clone size as missing; the rest say once, few, many or name a class of expanded clone.

.	TRBV29-1	.	TRBJ2-1	TGCAGCGCGAGAGGGAGACATGAGCAGTTCTTC	CSARGRHEQFF
TRBD2	TRBV3-1	.	TRBJ2-7	TGTGCCAGCAGCGAAGGACTAGCGGGGGAGTACGAGCAGTACTTC	CASSEGLAGEYEQYF
.	TRBV5-4	.	TRBJ2-7	TGTGCCAGCAGCTTGGAACCGGGCTCCGAGCAGTACTTC	CASSLEPGSEQYF
.	TRBV12-3/TRBV12-4	once	TRBJ1-2	TGTGCCAGCAGTTTGGAGGCTAACTATGGCTACACCTTC	CASSLEANYGYTF
TRBD1	TRBV29-1	once	TRBJ1-4	TGCAGCGTCGGGACAGGGGATGAAAAACTGTTTTTT	CSVGTGDEKLFF
TRBD1	TRBV27	once	TRBJ1-4	TGTGCCAGCAGTCGTGTAGGGACAGGTGAAAAACTGTTTTTT	CASSRVGTGEKLFF
.	TRBV4-1	.	TRBJ1-1	TGCGCCAGCAGCCGGCCAGGGAGGAACACTGAAGCTTTCTTT	CASSRPGRNTEAFF
.	TRBV29-1	.	TRBJ1-1	TGCAGCGTTGAGGAGCGTCGTGACACTGAAGCTTTCTTT	CSVEERRDTEAFF
.	TRBV9	.	TRBJ1-1	TGTGCCAGCAGCGTAGAAGGGACACCGAACACTGAAGCTTTCTTT	CASSVEGTPNTEAFF
.	TRBV5-4	.	TRBJ2-2	TGTGCCAGCGGCCTTTGGGGACGGTACACCGGGGAGCTGTTTTTT	CASGLWGRYTGELFF
.	TRBV11-2	.	TRBJ2-7	TGTGCCAGCAGCGCCGCCGTCTATTTGGCAAATCACGAGCAGTACTTC	CASSAAVYLANHEQYF
TRBD1	TRBV29-1	.	TRBJ2-1	TGCAGCTTAGCCCGGGACAGTGCCTACAATGAGCAGTTCTTC	CSLARDSAYNEQFF
.	TRBV14	.	TRBJ1-4	TGTGCCAGCAGCCAAGAAGGTGGGCATGAAAAACTGTTTTTT	CASSQEGGHEKLFF
.	TRBV27	.	TRBJ2-5	TGTGCCAGCAGTAAGCCAGGGGTGGGAGAGACCCAGTACTTC	CASSKPGVGETQYF
TRBD1	TRBV6-5	.	TRBJ2-1	TGTGCCAGCAGTTCACAGGGGAGCCTCAATGAGCAGTTCTTC	CASSSQGSLNEQFF
TRBD2	TRBV24-1	.	TRBJ2-2	TGTGCCACCAGTGATGGGGCGGGAGGGCCGAACGGGGAGCTGTTTTTT	CATSDGAGGPNGELFF
TRBD2	TRBV28	.	TRBJ2-7	TGTGCCAGCAGTTTATGGGGGGGGATCTTCTACGAGCAGTACTTC	CASSLWGGIFYEQYF
.	TRBV3-1	few	TRBJ2-1	TGTGCCAGCAGCCAATTCAGGGGAAGTTGGGGGTACAATGAGCAGTTCTTC	CASSQFRGSWGYNEQFF
.	TRBV28	once	TRBJ1-5	TGTGCCAGCAGAAGTCCGGGACAAAGCCGCAATCAGCCCCAGCATTTT	CASRSPGQSRNQPQHF
.	TRBV20-1	.	TRBJ1-1	TGCAGTGCTAGTCCGGGTGGGGCCACTGAAGCTTTCTTT	CSASPGGATEAFF
TRBD2	TRBV9	.	TRBJ2-5	TGTGCCAGCAGCGTAGTAGGTGTGAGCGGGGACCAAGAGACCCAGTACTTC	CASSVVGVSGDQETQYF
.	TRBV15	.	TRBJ2-7	TGTGCCACCAGCAGAGAGGGGGGAGTCTACGAGCAGTACTTC	CATSREGGVYEQYF
.	TRBV29-1	.	TRBJ2-3	TGCAGCGCAACACTCATGAATACGCAGTATTTT	CSATLMNTQYF
.	TRBV29-1	.	TRBJ1-1	TGCAGCGTTGAAGATCACAGGGTCCACACTGAAGCTTTCTTT	CSVEDHRVHTEAFF
TRBD1	TRBV27	.	TRBJ2-7	TGTGCCAGCAGCCCATTATCCACCGGGACAGGCTCCTACGAGCAGTACTTC	CASSPLSTGTGSYEQYF
TRBD1	TRBV7-2	.	TRBJ1-5	TGTGCCAGCAGCCTCCTGGGGACAGCCGTCAATCAGCCCCAGCATTTT	CASSLLGTAVNQPQHF
TRBD2	TRBV28	.	TRBJ2-3	TGTGCCAGCAGTTTGACTCAGCGGGGGGTCACAGATACGCAGTATTTT	CASSLTQRGVTDTQYF
.	TRBV3-1	.	TRBJ2-4	TGTGCCAGCAGCCAAGCAGGGGTAAACATTCAGTACTTC	CASSQAGVNIQYF
.	TRBV3-1	once	TRBJ2-1	TGTGCCAGCAGCCAAGGCTTGGCGAGTTACAATGAGCAGTTCTTC	CASSQGLASYNEQFF
.	TRBV3-1	.	TRBJ2-5	TGTGCCAGCAGCCGGGCGGGAAATCATGAGACCCAGTACTTC	CASSRAGNHETQYF
.	TRBV27	.	TRBJ1-5	TGTGCCAGCAGTCAGGGGTCCTGGCAGCCCCAGCATTTT	CASSQGSWQPQHF
.	TRBV6-5	once	TRBJ2-5	TGTGCCAGCAGTTACTCCAGGGACCCCCAAGAGACCCAGTACTTC	CASSYSRDPQETQYF
TRBD2	TRBV7-6	.	TRBJ2-3	TGTGCCAGCAGCTTAGGTAGCGGGAGGGCCGTCGCAGATACGCAGTATTTT	CASSLGSGRAVADTQYF
.	TRBV20-1	once	TRBJ2-5	TGCAGTGCTAGGGGAACGACTAGGACGCTGGAGACCCAGTACTTC	CSARGTTRTLETQYF
.	TRBV7-2	.	TRBJ2-3	TGTGCCAGCAGCTTAGGCTGGATGGGACTCACAGATACGCAGTATTTT	CASSLGWMGLTDTQYF
.	TRBV19	.	TRBJ1-2	TGTGCCAGTAGTAAGGGGGTAAACTATGGCTACACCTTC	CASSKGVNYGYTF
TRBD2	TRBV9	.	TRBJ2-7	TGTGCCAGCAGCGTACTAGCGGGGCCCGGGGAGCAGTACTTC	CASSVLAGPGEQYF
.	TRBV7-9	.	TRBJ2-3	TGTGCCAGCACCCCCGGGCAGAGCACAGATACGCAGTATTTT	CASTPGQSTDTQYF
.	TRBV29-1	.	TRBJ1-2	TGCAGCGTCATGACAGATTTCTATGGCTACACCTTC	CSVMTDFYGYTF
.	TRBV20-1	.	TRBJ1-1	TGCAGTGCCGGACCCCGCCGCAGGAACACTGAAGCTTTCTTT	CSAGPRRRNTEAFF
TRBD2	TRBV20-1	once	TRBJ2-7	TGCAGTGCCCCGACCGCCAGCGGGGGGTCCTACGAGCAGTACTTC	CSAPTASGGSYEQYF
.	TRBV7-9	.	TRBJ1-1	TGTGCCAGCAGCCCGTCAGGTGACGCATTGAACACTGAAGCTTTCTTT	CASSPSGDALNTEAFF
.	TRBV12-3/TRBV12-4	.	TRBJ1-2	TGTGCCAGCACCCCGCGGAGGTCCTATGGCTACACCTTC	CASTPRRSYGYTF
TRBD2	TRBV15	once	TRBJ2-3	TGTGCCACCAGCAGAGATCTGGGAGGGCCTAGCACAGATACGCAGTATTTT	CATSRDLGGPSTDTQYF
.	TRBV5-1	.	TRBJ2-5	TGCGCCAGCAGCTTCGATCAGACCCAGTACTTC	CASSFDQTQYF
TRBD1	TRBV29-1	.	TRBJ1-2	TGCAGCGTTGAAGATCCGCGACAGGGGTATAGGTACACCTTC	CSVEDPRQGYRYTF
.	TRBV7-9	.	TRBJ2-5	TGTGCCAGCAGCTTAGGGACCCAGTACTTC	CASSLGTQYF
.	TRBV29-1	once	TRBJ1-1	TGCAGCGTTGAGGTGTCAGGCGGGGGAAAAGCTTTCTTT	CSVEVSGGGKAFF
TRBD2	TRBV5-6	medium-sized	TRBJ2-5	TGTGCCAGCAGCTTGGTGGGGGGGTGGTACCAAGAGACCCAGTACTTC	CASSLVGGWYQETQYF
TRBD2	TRBV4-1	.	TRBJ2-7	TGCGCCAGCAGCCAAGGACTAGCGGTCGACGAGCAGTACTTC	CASSQGLAVDEQYF
TRBD2	TRBV4-1	once	TRBJ2-1	TGCGCCAGCAGCCAAACCCGGCATATAGCGGGAGATAGCAATGAGCAGTTCTTC	CASSQTRHIAGDSNEQFF
.	TRBV28	.	TRBJ2-7	TGTGCCAGCAGTTTCTCGGCAGGGCATGGAGAGCAGTACTTC	CASSFSAGHGEQYF
.	TRBV18	.	TRBJ1-1	TGTGCCAGCTCCCTACGCGGGCCTAGGGGGAACACTGAAGCTTTCTTT	CASSLRGPRGNTEAFF
.	TRBV15	once	TRBJ1-5	TGTGCCACCAGCAGCAATTGGCCGGGGGGAGATCAGCCCCAGCATTTT	CATSSNWPGGDQPQHF
.	TRBV12-3/TRBV12-4	.	TRBJ1-6	TGTGCCAGCACCAGGGTCCCTAATTCACCCCTCCACTTT	CASTRVPNSPLHF